This T cell receptor beta chain comes out of a study of CD8 T cells in ankylosing spondylitis. Whole-study findings and limits: Clones linked to disease were reported to show significant enrichment in matched ankylosing spondylitis synovial fluid.

This clonotype was observed a handful of times. Antigen specificity is unknown. In TCRdb, the 5' RACE reads were re-called with MiXCR into one record per CDR3 protein. Of about 140,000 distinct CDR3 sequences detected, 30% to 35% appear once; the ten largest clones hold 5.5% to 7.5%. CDR1 is LGHDT and CDR2 is YNNKEL in the germline V gene (reference sequence). V lost 2 bases, J lost 6 bases, and 9 bases lay in between. The CDR3 is 13 amino acids. The gene calls are TRBV3-1 and TRBJ2-3, with D possibly being TRBD2 (5 bases). This receptor was obtained from a male donor with ankylosing spondylitis. Sequencing was done on a sample of synovial fluid, either unsorted or a sorted T cell fraction (not recorded which). CDR3 nucleotide sequence: TGTGCCAGCAGCCAACTAGAGCGGGATACGCAGTATTTT. The encoded protein is CASSQLERDTQYF.